The T cell receptor (beta chain) under discussion was sequenced for a study of T cells in localized non-small cell lung cancer. For this clone: The antigen remains unidentified.

Study results and caveats: There was an association of higher blood T cell density with longer overall survival. Sequencing was restricted to one tumor region; therefore, heterogeneity remains possible. Uninvolved adjacent lung showed the highest T cell clonality, exceeding tumor. Appearances in adjacent lung were noted for a median about 50 of the top 100 tumor clones.

Sequencing was performed with immunoSEQ multiplex PCR; in TCRdb, only in-frame clones are kept and a portion is missing. This sample has 40,000 or so clones, with about 86% found just once. The sequencing used peripheral blood mononuclear cells, collected before any cancer treatment. This sequence was found in a male donor at least 60 years old with stage II lung adenocarcinoma.

Written as DNA, the CDR3 is TGTGCCAGCAGCCCCGTGGCCACAGATACGCAGTATTTT. Translated, it gives CASSPVATDTQYF. This chain links TRBV7-3 with TRBJ2-3; D ambiguous. The CDR3 loop spans 13 amino acids. Germline V gene data show CDR1 as SGHTA and CDR2 as FQGTGA. Between the trimmed V and J ends, which lost 5 bases and 2 bases, there was a span of 8 bases. The whole variable domain, remainder taken from reference TRBV7-3 and TRBJ2-3, is GAGVSQTPSNKVTEKGKYVELRCDPISGHTALYWYRQSLGQGPEFLIYFQGTGAADDSGLPNDRFFAVRPEGSVSTLKIQRTERGDSAVYLCASSPVATDTQYFGPGTRLTVL.